This TCR beta chain was sequenced for a study of T cell changes during pregnancy in multiple sclerosis (dated by TCRdb to the late 2010s). As for the study more broadly: In women with multiple sclerosis, the researchers looked at how the T cell repertoire shifted as pregnancy progressed.

In the case of this clone: Its antigen target is currently unknown. Base-call qualities are not available, and no considerably larger clone is one nucleotide away.

Preparation of the library involved the immunoSEQ multiplex PCR assay. TCRdb carries this immuneACCESS record with in-frame sequences only. Its versions omit some clonotypes, under half of them owing to an unresolved V gene in the studies checked, with the rest unexplained. This sample has under 70,000 clones in its table, and around 90% of those were observed once. The top ten constitute 0.25% to 0.3% of the sample. The germline V gene gives CDR1 as KGHSH and CDR2 as LQKENI. V lost 4 bases and J lost 5 bases; the stretch between them is 7 bases long. The CDR3 measures 12 amino acids from cysteine to phenylalanine. The read is trimmed to its CDR3 DNA, 36 bases read in frame from base 1.

This specimen was CD4+ T cells from peripheral blood mononuclear cells, taken after pregnancy. The sequence came from a female donor with multiple sclerosis, enrolled in a pregnancy study. Recombination linked TRBV18 to TRBJ2-3; confidence is insufficient to name the D gene. CDR3 loop: CASSLTRDTQYF. The nucleotides are TGTGCCAGCTCACTCACCAGAGATACGCAGTATTTT.